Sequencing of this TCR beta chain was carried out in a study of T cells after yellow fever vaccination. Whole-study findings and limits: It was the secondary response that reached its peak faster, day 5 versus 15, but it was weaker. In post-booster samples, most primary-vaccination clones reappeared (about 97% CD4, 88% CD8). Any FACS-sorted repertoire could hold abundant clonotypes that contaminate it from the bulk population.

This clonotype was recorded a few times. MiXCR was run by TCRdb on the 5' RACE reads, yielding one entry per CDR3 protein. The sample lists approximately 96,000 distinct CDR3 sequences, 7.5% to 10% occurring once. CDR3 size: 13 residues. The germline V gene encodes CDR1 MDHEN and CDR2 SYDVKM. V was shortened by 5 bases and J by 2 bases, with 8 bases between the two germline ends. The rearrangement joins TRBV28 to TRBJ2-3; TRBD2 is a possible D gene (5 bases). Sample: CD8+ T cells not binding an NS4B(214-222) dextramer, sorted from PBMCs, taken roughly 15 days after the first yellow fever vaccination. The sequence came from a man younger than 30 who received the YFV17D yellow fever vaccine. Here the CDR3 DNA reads TGTGCCAGCAGTGACGGGGACACAGATACGCAGTATTTT. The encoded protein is CASSDGDTDTQYF.